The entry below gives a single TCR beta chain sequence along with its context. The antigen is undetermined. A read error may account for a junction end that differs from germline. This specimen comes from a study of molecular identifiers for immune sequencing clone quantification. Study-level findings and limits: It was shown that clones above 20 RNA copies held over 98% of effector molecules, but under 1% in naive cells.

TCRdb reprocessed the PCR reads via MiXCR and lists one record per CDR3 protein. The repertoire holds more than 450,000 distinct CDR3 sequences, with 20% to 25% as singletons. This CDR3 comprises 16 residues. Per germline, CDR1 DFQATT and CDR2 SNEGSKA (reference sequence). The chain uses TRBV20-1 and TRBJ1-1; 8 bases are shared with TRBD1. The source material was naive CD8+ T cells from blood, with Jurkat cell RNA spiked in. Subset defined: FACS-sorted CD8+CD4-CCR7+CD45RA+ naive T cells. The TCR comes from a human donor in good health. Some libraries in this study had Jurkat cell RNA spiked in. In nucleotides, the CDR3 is TGCAGTGCTAGACCGACACAGGGGGTAATGAACACTGAAGCTTACTTT. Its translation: CSARPTQGVMNTEAYF.